A single sample gave rise to the 21 T cell receptor beta chains below, sequenced in a study of identical twins (dated by TCRdb to 2016 to 2017). The library was obtained by 5' RACE. The sequencer listed for this sample is Illumina HiSeq 2000. TCRdb trimmed the raw reads at Q25, called clones with MiXCR and kept productive beta chains. CDR3 protein sequences are deduplicated, and each keeps its most common genes and DNA. The sample contains 1.5 million to 2 million distinct CDR3 sequences, under 35% of them found a single time. The top ten clones comprise about 0.27% of the sample. The specimen was cord blood. These receptors originate from a newborn girl in good health.

Many counts were recorded for this clonotype. The J gene is TRBJ2-1, the V gene TRBV29-1, with no clear D. Deletions cut 2 bases from V and 3 bases from J, with 5 bases between. The CDR3 sequence is 12 residues long. Germline loops: CDR1 SQVTM, CDR2 ANQGSEA. The CDR3 bases are TGCAGCGTTGAACAGGTCTACAATGAGCAGTTCTTC. Translating gives CSVEQVYNEQFF.

In this sample, this clonotype turned up a few times. J is TRBJ2-7 and V is TRBV4-1; 9 nucleotides agree with TRBD2. Near its end, the DNA agrees better with TRBJ2-4, so the J call may be wrong. Germline assignment: CDR1 MGHRA and CDR2 YSYEKL. The CDR3 covers 20 residues. This CDR3 reads CASSQESRGRVVGTKNIQYF. The CDR3 DNA sequence: TGCGCCAGCAGCCAAGAATCCCGCGGGAGGGTTGTTGGGACCAAAAACATTCAGTACTTC.

This clonotype was observed a handful of times. The chain joins TRBV7-2 to TRBJ2-7; 8 positions agree with TRBD1. The V segment lost 1 base and the J segment 0 bases; nucleotides outside the gene matches: 8. CDR1 SGHTA and CDR2 FQGNSA come from the germline V gene. There are 17 residues in the CDR3. The CDR3 DNA reads TGTGCCAGCAGCTTAGTTTCCTGGACAGGGACCTCCTACGAGCAGTACTTC. Its protein is CASSLVSWTGTSYEQYF.

J is TRBJ2-4 and V is TRBV6-6; the D gene could be TRBD1 or TRBD2 (5 bases each). The CDR3 loop spans 11 amino acids. Germline V CDR1 and CDR2: MNHNY, SVGAGI (reference sequence). Trimming removed 2 bases at V and 13 bases at J, with 9 bases between. The DNA for the CDR3 is TGTGCCAGCAGTTACCCGGGACCCCAGTACTTC. Its translation is CASSYPGPQYF.

The chain recombines TRBV4-1 with TRBJ1-2; 9 positions match TRBD1. CDR1 is MGHRA and CDR2 is YSYEKL in the germline V gene. The trim removed 1 base at V and 4 bases at J, leaving 4 bases unmatched. This CDR3 region has 15 residues. DNA for the CDR3: TGCGCCAGCAGCCAAGGAAACAGGGGGCCCTATGGCTACACCTTC. Residues: CASSQGNRGPYGYTF.

The chain combines TRBV4-1 with TRBJ2-1, with a tentative D call TRBD1 (6 bases). This CDR3 has 13 amino acids. Trimming took off 0 bases at V and 8 bases at J, with 8 bases between the two ends. Germline loops: CDR1 MGHRA, CDR2 YSYEKL. CDR3 residues: CASSQDQGYEQFF. For the CDR3, the DNA is TGCGCCAGCAGCCAAGATCAGGGGTATGAGCAGTTCTTC.

This clonotype was seen a few times. An end of the junction differs from the germline gene, which may be a read error. The chain employs TRBV11-2 and TRBJ2-1, with D maybe TRBD2 (6 bases). The CDR3 spans 15 residues. CDR1 SGHAT and CDR2 FQNNGV come from the germline V gene. CDR3 in amino acids: CASSVDWDSYNEQFF. The CDR3 coding sequence is TGTGCCAGCAGCGTAGATTGGGACTCATACAATGAGCAGTTCTTC.

The genes are TRBV28 and TRBJ2-2; D assignment may be TRBD1 or TRBD2 (5 bases each). CDR3 length equals 13 residues. CDR1 and CDR2 from the germline V gene are MDHEN and SYDVKM. V was cut by 6 bases and J by 7 bases, with 12 bases left in between. As DNA, the CDR3 is TGTGCCAGCAGCCGGGACGGTGGCGGGGAGCTGTTTTTT. Translated: CASSRDGGGELFF.

This clonotype was observed a few times. This rearrangement joins TRBV7-2 to TRBJ1-1; D is perhaps TRBD1 (5 bases). The CDR3 extends over 12 amino acids. The V and J ends lost 4 bases and 11 bases respectively, with 14 bases between them. The germline V gene has CDR1 SGHTA and CDR2 FQGNSA. CDR3 loop: CASSWGVGDAFF. The CDR3 DNA reads TGTGCCAGCAGCTGGGGAGTGGGGGACGCTTTCTTT. The entire variable domain, with the rest obtained from reference TRBV7-2 and TRBJ1-1, is as follows: GAGVSQSPSNKVTEKGKDVELRCDPISGHTALYWYRQSLGQGLEFLIYFQGNSAPDKSGLPSDRFSAERTGGSVSTLTIQRTQQEDSAVYLCASSWGVGDAFFGQGTRLTVV.

This clonotype was seen a handful of times. The V call is TRBV4-1, the J call TRBJ1-2; 10 bases map to TRBD1. The length of the CDR3 is 17 residues. V lost 4 bases to trimming and J lost 8 bases; unmatched junction nucleotides: 16. Germline V lookup: CDR1 MGHRA, CDR2 YSYEKL. In nucleotides, the CDR3 is TGCGCCAGCAGCCCCATCGGGAGGGACAGGGGAAGATCAGGCTACACCTTC. This gives the protein CASSPIGRDRGRSGYTF.

The rearrangement joins TRBV3-1 to TRBJ2-5; TRBD2 aligns across 12 bases. The ends lost 4 bases at V and 11 bases at J; junction bases unmatched: 14. Germline V gene data show CDR1 as LGHDT and CDR2 as YNNKEL (reference sequence). CDR3 length: 16 amino acids. As DNA, the CDR3 is TGTGCCAGCAGCCGTTCCCTAGCGGGAGGGGTCAATGAGCAGTACTTC. Protein product: CASSRSLAGGVNEQYF.

This chain links TRBV3-1 with TRBJ1-4, with 7 bases matching TRBD1. The V gene's germline CDR1 is LGHDT and CDR2 YNNKEL (reference sequence). The CDR3 spans 14 residues. J lost 4 bases, V lost 6 bases, and 5 bases had no gene match. Here the CDR3 DNA reads TGTGCCAGCAGACAGACAGGGAATAATGAAAAACTGTTTTTT. Encoded protein: CASRQTGNNEKLFF.

This chain links TRBV11-2 with TRBJ2-1; 12 positions match TRBD1. Germline V gene sequence: CDR1 SGHAT, CDR2 FQNNGV. J lost 4 bases, V lost 1 base, and 17 bases had no gene match. There are 21 residues in the CDR3. As DNA, the CDR3 is TGTGCCAGCAGCTTAGGTACCCCGGGACAGGGGGCGGGAGTACGGTACAATGAGCAGTTCTTC. Protein: CASSLGTPGQGAGVRYNEQFF.

V and J are TRBV25-1 and TRBJ1-6, with D uncertain. The ends were cut back, 4 bases at V and 3 bases at J, with 13 bases in the middle. Germline CDR1 MGHDK, CDR2 SYGVNS. The length of the CDR3 is 16 residues. For the CDR3, the DNA is TGTGCCAGCAGTGCATCCGGGAGGCTCTATAATTCACCCCTCCACTTT. As protein: CASSASGRLYNSPLHF.

This clonotype was seen at least ten times. One junction end disagrees with the germline gene, perhaps due to a read error. The chain couples TRBV27 to TRBJ1-1; D remains unclear. The CDR3 consists of 14 residues. In germline, CDR1 is MNHEY, CDR2 SMNVEV (reference sequence). CDR3 sequence: CASSLWAGNTEAFF. The CDR3 region has the DNA TGCGCCAGCAGCTTGTGGGCAGGGAACACTGAAGCTTTCTTT.

This clonotype was detected a few times. This sequence joins TRBV4-2 and TRBJ2-1; 9 bases align to TRBD2. Germline lookup yields CDR1 LGHNA and CDR2 YNFKEQ. V shed 0 bases, J shed 12 bases, and the junction held 3 bases outside the gene matches. This CDR3 spans 13 amino acids. CDR3 nucleotides: TGTGCCAGCAGCCAAGATAGCGGGGGCCGGCAGTTCTTC. Residues: CASSQDSGGRQFF.

Details on this clonotype: One end of the junction varies from germline; a read error may be responsible. V usage is TRBV27 and J usage is TRBJ2-1, with a possible D match to TRBD1 (5 bases). The CDR3 is made up of 16 amino acids. CDR1 and CDR2 (germline): MNHEY, SMNVEV (reference sequence). The CDR3 DNA reads as TGTGCCAGCAATTTAGGGGCCCCTAGCTCCTACAATGAGCAGTTCTTC. Translating it yields CASNLGAPSSYNEQFF.

This clonotype was seen only a few times. V and J are TRBV12-3 or TRBV12-4 and TRBJ2-7, with 11 bases identical to TRBD2. The V segment lost 3 bases and the J segment 4 bases; nucleotides outside the gene matches: 5. The CDR3 extends over 15 amino acids. The CDR3 reads CASSFSGGASYEQYF. The CDR3 coding sequence is TGTGCCAGCAGTTTTAGCGGGGGGGCCTCATACGAGCAGTACTTC.

This clonotype was seen at least ten times. V gene TRBV6-6 combines with J gene TRBJ2-4; 8 nucleotides line up with TRBD2. Looked up from germline, CDR1 is MNHNY and CDR2 is SVGAGI (reference sequence). V dropped 5 bases and J dropped 9; count of bases not matched to a gene: 6. The CDR3 covers 13 residues. CDR3 nucleotide sequence: TGTGCCAGCAGTCGTAGCGGGGCGGGCATTCAGTACTTC. It yields the protein CASSRSGAGIQYF.

V usage is TRBV7-6 and J usage is TRBJ1-6, with D possibly matching TRBD1 (5 bases). This CDR3 is built from 16 residues. Germline-derived CDR1 and CDR2 are SGHVS and FNYEAQ. The V end was cut by 1 base, the J end by 7 bases, with 14 bases between. DNA of the CDR3: TGTGCCAGCAGCTTAGGGCAGGGTTCGGGGAATTCACCCCTCCACTTT. Amino acids: CASSLGQGSGNSPLHF.

The chain carries TRBV27 and TRBJ2-5; D ambiguous. The CDR3 totals 15 residues. CDR1 MNHEY and CDR2 SMNVEV come from the germline V gene (reference sequence). V was pared by 3 bases and J by 1 base, with 12 bases between. CDR3 coding DNA: TGTGCCAGCAGTTTCCTTAACAGACCCCAAGAGACCCAGTACTTC. It yields the protein CASSFLNRPQETQYF.